The clone carrying this T cell receptor beta chain came up a few times. Its antigen remains unidentified. CDR1 and CDR2 (germline): SGHNT, YYREEE (reference sequence). V was pared by 2 bases and J by 0 bases, with 11 bases between. There are 15 residues in the CDR3. The sample originates from a study of beta chain features in type 1 diabetes. General study findings and limits: Patients with type 1 diabetes carried fewer insertions and had more deletions at their VDJ junctions.

Every bit of the isolated RNA underwent reverse transcription, so sequencing read expressed TCRB transcripts. Sequencing used immunoSEQ multiplex PCR; TCRdb keeps in-frame clones, though not all of them. This sample yields 40,000 or so clones, of which roughly 49% are seen a single time; 2.1% belongs to the top ten. This rearrangement joins TRBV5-4 to TRBJ1-1; D not certain. The source is a woman under 30 in good health. Specimen: Tregs from blood. In DNA, the CDR3 is TGTGCCAGCAGCTTCGCAAACTCCATGAACACTGAAGCTTTCTTT. This gives the protein CASSFANSMNTEAFF. Combining the CDR3 with reference TRBV5-4 and TRBJ1-1 gives the whole variable domain ETGVTQSPTHLIKTRGQQVTLRCSSQSGHNTVSWYQQALGQGPQFIFQYYREEENGRGNFPPRFSGLQFPNYSSELNVNALELDDSALYLCASSFANSMNTEAFFGQGTRLTVV.